These 25 T cell receptor beta chains were sequenced from one sample in a study of cytotoxic CD8 clonotypes in ibrutinib-treated CLL. Profiling relied on immunoSEQ multiplex PCR, and the TCRdb table lists in-frame clones only, not all of them. The sample gives some 150,000 clones, 60% to 85% of which show up once; around 30% is in the top ten. The material was PBMCs, obtained after 12 months of ibrutinib treatment. Source of these receptors: a human donor with chronic lymphocytic leukemia.

V usage is TRBV28 and J usage is TRBJ1-1; no reliable D call. This CDR3 contains 14 residues. Germline V gene lookup returns CDR1 MDHEN and CDR2 SYDVKM. Trimming shortened V by 2 bases and J by 0 bases, and 7 bases separated the two germline ends. DNA of the CDR3: TGTGCCAGCAGTTTAGGCTCGGTGAACACTGAAGCTTTCTTT. Translation: CASSLGSVNTEAFF.

This clone has a handful of counts. V gene TRBV9 combines with J gene TRBJ2-3; 11 positions agree with TRBD1. Germline-derived CDR1 and CDR2 are SGDLS and YYNGEE. The CDR3 has 14 amino acids. V trimming: 6 bases; J trimming: 6 bases; junction bases outside the gene matches: 6. The DNA of the CDR3 is TGTGCCAGCAACTTAGGACAGGGGGCCGATACGCAGTATTTT. Translation: CASNLGQGADTQYF.

This clone was seen a single time. CDR3 nucleotide sequence: TGTGCCAGCAGCTCAACTAGCGGGAGTTACAATGAGCAGTTCTTC. Residues: CASSSTSGSYNEQFF. The chain combines TRBV11-2 with TRBJ2-1; 11 bases map to TRBD2. Germline V CDR1 and CDR2: SGHAT, FQNNGV. This CDR3 comprises 15 residues. J gave up 4 bases and V 4 bases, and 3 bases lay outside the gene matches.

The chain recombines TRBV5-5 with TRBJ1-5, with D possibly matching TRBD1 (6 bases). Trimming cost V 4 bases and J 3 bases, with 11 bases left between them. This CDR3 is built from 14 residues. Germline CDR1 reads SGHKS; CDR2 reads YYEKEE (reference sequence). CDR3 bases: TGTGCCAGCAGCGTGGACAGAATCAATCAGCCCCAGCATTTT. Residues: CASSVDRINQPQHF.

V usage is TRBV27 and J usage is TRBJ1-2; possible D gene TRBD1, 6 bases. The CDR3 extends over 13 amino acids. CDR1 MNHEY and CDR2 SMNVEV come from the germline V gene (reference sequence). Trimming took off 6 bases at V and 8 bases at J, with 16 bases between the two ends. CDR3 coding DNA: TGTGCCAGCAGCATGGCGGGGGGCAGCGGCTACACCTTC. Translating gives CASSMAGGSGYTF.

This chain links TRBV5-8 with TRBJ2-7, with D perhaps given as TRBD1 or TRBD2 (5 bases each). The CDR3 has 15 amino acids. V gave up 1 base and J gave up 2 bases, with 13 bases separating them. CDR1 is SGHTS and CDR2 is YDEGEE in the germline V gene. The CDR3 DNA is TGTGCCAGCAGCTTGTCGGGGCTCCGAACCTACGAGCAGTACTTC. Its protein product is CASSLSGLRTYEQYF.

V is TRBV18 and J is TRBJ1-1, with 7 bases that match TRBD1. From germline, CDR1 is KGHSH and CDR2 LQKENI. The V and J ends lost 2 bases and 7 bases, in that order; junction bases with no gene match: 13. This CDR3 is 16 amino acids long. CDR3 loop: CASSPAGTAIVNEAFF. CDR3 DNA: TGTGCCAGCTCACCAGCCGGGACAGCGATCGTCAATGAAGCTTTCTTT.

This sequence joins TRBV29-1 and TRBJ2-3; 7 bases map to TRBD1. Looked up from germline, CDR1 is SQVTM and CDR2 is ANQGSEA. The J segment lost 4 bases and the V segment lost 4 bases, leaving 5 bases of the junction unmatched. CDR3 length: 13 residues. The CDR3 reads CSVGAGGSDTQYF. The CDR3 nucleotides read TGCAGCGTTGGGGCAGGGGGATCAGATACGCAGTATTTT.

The chain is built from TRBV9 and TRBJ2-5; TRBD1 aligns across 11 bases. This CDR3 region has 15 residues. Germline V gene data show CDR1 as SGDLS and CDR2 as YYNGEE. V lost 2 bases, J lost 4 bases, and 4 bases stayed unmatched. CDR3 coding DNA: TGTGCCAGCAGCGTTCGGACAGGGGGCAGAGAGACCCAGTACTTC. This codes for CASSVRTGGRETQYF.

The J gene is TRBJ2-5, the V gene TRBV2; 7 bases are shared with TRBD2. Germline V lookup: CDR1 SNHLY, CDR2 FYNNEI. This CDR3 is built from 14 residues. J lost 4 bases, V lost 0 bases, and 2 bases had no gene match. CDR3 amino acids: CASSEAGGSETQYF. The CDR3 DNA follows: TGTGCCAGCAGTGAAGCGGGGGGGTCAGAGACCCAGTACTTC.

The chain is built from TRBV7-9 and TRBJ2-5; no clear D gene. Germline CDR1 is SEHNR and CDR2 is FQNEAQ (reference sequence). This CDR3 is built from 12 residues. The germline V and J ends were trimmed by 5 bases and 7 bases, with 11 bases remaining between them. The CDR3 sequence: CASSAQTPTQYF. Here the CDR3 DNA reads TGTGCCAGCAGCGCCCAGACACCGACCCAGTACTTC. The entire variable domain, with the rest obtained from reference TRBV7-9 and TRBJ2-5, is as follows: DTGVSQNPRHKITKRGQNVTFRCDPISEHNRLYWYRQTLGQGPEFLTYFQNEAQLEKSRLLSDRFSAERPKGSFSTLEIQRTEQGDSAMYLCASSAQTPTQYFGPGTRLLVL.

The chain carries TRBV19 and TRBJ2-5, with D possibly matching TRBD2 (5 bases). The CDR3 is 14 residues long. CDR1 and CDR2 (germline): LNHDA, SQIVND (reference sequence). With 5 bases removed from V and 5 bases from J, the gap between germline ends came to 15 bases. In nucleotides, the CDR3 is TGTGCCAGTAGTTCCCGGGGTAGCTGGGAGACCCAGTACTTC. Translating gives CASSSRGSWETQYF.

The rearrangement uses TRBV29-1 and TRBJ2-2; a weak D match, TRBD1 (6 bases). Germline lookup yields CDR1 SQVTM and CDR2 ANQGSEA. The CDR3 has 15 amino acids. V gave up 1 base and J gave up 6 bases, with 15 bases separating them. Here the CDR3 reads CSVEGDMKSPGELFF. CDR3 in DNA: TGCAGCGTTGAAGGGGACATGAAAAGTCCCGGGGAGCTGTTTTTT.

The V and J genes are TRBV7-9 and TRBJ1-2; TRBD1 agrees at 9 bases. V shed 5 bases, J shed 8 bases, and the junction held 6 bases outside the gene matches. Germline assignment: CDR1 SEHNR and CDR2 FQNEAQ (reference sequence). CDR3 size: 13 residues. The CDR3: CASSTGTGSGYTF. The CDR3 coding sequence is TGTGCCAGCAGCACCGGGACAGGGAGCGGCTACACCTTC.

The chain recombines TRBV6-5 with TRBJ1-1; the match to TRBD1 covers 8 bases. The CDR3 runs to 15 residues. The J segment lost 1 base and the V segment lost 5 bases, leaving 6 bases of the junction unmatched. Germline V lookup: CDR1 MNHEY, CDR2 SVGAGI. In DNA, the CDR3 is TGTGCCAGCAGTCCAGGGGGCGCGCAGAACACTGAAGCTTTCTTT. The encoded protein is CASSPGGAQNTEAFF.

V and J are TRBV6-1 and TRBJ2-3, with D perhaps TRBD1 (6 bases). V was pared by 6 bases and J by 1 base, with 14 bases between. CDR3 length equals 15 residues. In germline, CDR1 is MNHNS, CDR2 SASEGT. DNA of the CDR3: TGTGCCAGCAGATTACAGGGACCAGGCACAGATACGCAGTATTTT. Translating gives CASRLQGPGTDTQYF.

This clone has at least ten counts. The genes are TRBV30 and TRBJ2-7, with 12 bases that match TRBD1. The CDR3 is made up of 14 amino acids. Germline-derived CDR1 and CDR2 are GTSNPN and SVGIG (reference sequence). The V and J ends lost 3 bases and 4 bases, in that order; junction bases with no gene match: 4. CDR3 sequence reads: CAWRGTGGRYEQYF. The DNA of the CDR3 is TGTGCCTGGAGAGGGACAGGGGGCAGGTACGAGCAGTACTTC.

This clone was seen more than once but under ten times. V is TRBV6-5 and J is TRBJ2-2, with D possibly TRBD1 on 5 matching bases. V was shortened by 6 bases and J by 9 bases, with 11 bases between the two germline ends. The CDR3 consists of 12 residues. The germline V gene encodes CDR1 MNHEY and CDR2 SVGAGI. In nucleotides, the CDR3 is TGTGCCAGCAGAAGGACAAATCGGGAGCTGTTTTTT. Its translation: CASRRTNRELFF.

The gene calls are TRBV18 and TRBJ1-4; no clear D gene. Germline CDR1 KGHSH, CDR2 LQKENI. V lost 3 bases and J 8 bases, leaving 13 bases between the germline ends. The CDR3 extends over 14 amino acids. The CDR3: CASSPATTNEKLFF. The CDR3 bases are TGTGCCAGCTCACCGGCCACAACAAACGAAAAACTGTTTTTT.

The chain uses TRBV11-2 and TRBJ1-1, with D hard to call. V was clipped by 5 bases and J by 4 bases, with 14 bases between them. CDR1 and CDR2 from the germline V gene are SGHAT and FQNNGV. CDR3 length equals 14 residues. The CDR3 nucleotides are TGTGCCAGCAGCCTATCTAATCACGCCACTGAAGCTTTCTTT. It specifies CASSLSNHATEAFF.

The genes are TRBV4-1 and TRBJ2-1; D is uncertain. The CDR3 loop spans 13 amino acids. V was trimmed by 0 bases and J by 5 bases, leaving 5 bases between them. The germline gives CDR1 MGHRA, CDR2 YSYEKL. CDR3 region: CASSQDLDNEQFF. The CDR3 nucleotides are TGCGCCAGCAGCCAAGATTTGGACAATGAGCAGTTCTTC.

This clone has more than one count but fewer than ten. The rearrangement joins TRBV11-1 to TRBJ1-6; TRBD1 might be the D (6 bases). The CDR3 contains 13 residues. Per the germline V gene, CDR1 is SGHAT and CDR2 is FQDESV (reference sequence). Trimming took off 6 bases at V and 7 bases at J, with 10 bases between the two ends. CDR3 protein: CASRGTGNSPLHF. The CDR3 nucleotides are TGTGCCAGCAGAGGAACAGGGAATTCACCCCTCCACTTT.

V gene TRBV7-6 combines with J gene TRBJ2-5; 7 bases agree with TRBD1. From germline, CDR1 is SGHVS and CDR2 FNYEAQ. V lost 5 bases to trimming and J lost 4 bases; unmatched junction nucleotides: 7. The CDR3 has 14 residues. DNA for the CDR3: TGTGCCAGCAGCCCGCTACAGGGGCTAGAGACCCAGTACTTC. This translates into CASSPLQGLETQYF. Full variable domain (missing parts from reference TRBV7-6 and TRBJ2-5): GAGVSQSPRYKVTKRGQDVALRCDPISGHVSLYWYRQALGQGPEFLTYFNYEAQQDKSGLPNDRFSAERPEGSISTLTIQRTEQRDSAMYRCASSPLQGLETQYFGPGTRLLVL.

The chain links TRBV4-1 to TRBJ2-3, with TRBD2 matching over 9 bases. Germline CDR1 reads MGHRA; CDR2 reads YSYEKL. This CDR3 spans 16 amino acids. V trimming: 6 bases; J trimming: 5 bases; junction bases outside the gene matches: 12. In DNA, the CDR3 is TGCGCCAGCAGTCAGGCGCCTAGCGGGGTTATAGATACGCAGTATTTT. It translates to CASSQAPSGVIDTQYF.

The V gene is TRBV7-9, the J gene TRBJ1-1; D not certain. The germline gives CDR1 SEHNR, CDR2 FQNEAQ (reference sequence). V was trimmed by 0 bases and J by 11 bases, leaving 10 bases between them. This CDR3 has 12 amino acids. In DNA, the CDR3 is TGTGCCAGCAGCTTAGCGGTCGTGGGTGCTTTCTTT. Translated: CASSLAVVGAFF.